Included here is one TCR beta chain sequence, with context. Its antigen is currently unknown. The CDR3 is 14 amino acids. The germline V gene has CDR1 DFQATT and CDR2 SNEGSKA (reference sequence). The V end was cut by 0 bases, the J end by 6 bases, with 15 bases between. The TCR beta libraries were generated through quantitative 5'-RACE incorporating molecular barcodes. TCRdb reprocessed the 5' RACE reads with MiXCR, giving one entry per CDR3 protein. The sample records about 220,000 distinct CDR3 sequences, 20% to 30% being singletons. The sample comes from a study of CD8 T cells in ankylosing spondylitis. Whole-study findings and limits: CD8+ disease-linked clones were present at relatively low frequencies in blood. Reportedly, matched ankylosing spondylitis synovial fluid was significantly enriched for disease-linked clones. Earlier work had already found some motif variants in reactive arthritis synovial fluid and blood.

The source material was blood, either unsorted or a sorted T cell fraction (not recorded which). The sequence was collected from a male donor with ankylosing spondylitis or in good health (not recorded which). The chain combines TRBV20-1 with TRBJ2-7; D remains ambiguous. CDR3 bases: TGCAGTGCTAGAGATCGGCTAGGCGGCCGCGAGCAGTACTTC. This gives the protein CSARDRLGGREQYF.